These 23 T cell receptor beta chains originate from one sample sequenced in a study of CD8+CD57+ T cells in acquired aplastic anemia. Researchers used genomic DNA as the template to profile TCR beta VDJ and CDR3. TCRdb itself ran the reads through MiXCR, one entry per CDR3 protein. The sample has 200,000 or so distinct CDR3 sequences, around 66% seen once. Sequenced: sorted CD4+, CD8+, or CD8+CD57+ T cells (not recorded which) from PBMCs. These receptor sequences come from a human donor with severe aplastic anemia or a healthy control (not recorded which).

This clonotype appeared many times. J is TRBJ2-7 and V is TRBV6-4; D uncertain. Trimming removed 0 bases from V and 2 bases from J, with 26 bases in between. Germline V gene sequence: CDR1 MRHNA, CDR2 SNTAGT. The CDR3 is 20 amino acids. The CDR3 coding sequence is TGTGCCAGCAGTGACTCGAACTTCGGAGACACAGATATCTCCACCTACGAGCAGTACTTC. Protein sequence: CASSDSNFGDTDISTYEQYF.

The chain recombines TRBV19 with TRBJ1-1, with D hard to call. V was trimmed by 1 base and J by 0 bases, leaving 6 bases between them. The CDR3 extends over 14 amino acids. The germline CDR1 and CDR2 sequences are LNHDA and SQIVND (reference sequence). The chain's CDR3 is CASSIAIMNTEAFF. CDR3 coding DNA: TGTGCCAGTAGTATAGCAATTATGAACACTGAAGCTTTCTTT.

This chain joins TRBV7-8 and TRBJ1-2, with a possible D match to TRBD1 (5 bases). V was cut by 5 bases and J by 8 bases, with 27 bases left in between. Germline-derived CDR1 and CDR2 are SGHVS and FQNEAQ. This CDR3 is 17 amino acids long. CDR3 protein: CASSKEHTAGGGEGYTF. CDR3 sequence (DNA): TGTGCCAGCAGCAAAGAACACACGGCCGGGGGGGGAGAAGGCTACACCTTC.

The chain carries TRBV20-1 and TRBJ1-5; D gene ambiguous. The CDR3 spans 12 residues. With 3 bases removed from V and 5 bases from J, the gap between germline ends came to 8 bases. CDR1 is DFQATT, CDR2 SNEGSKA, per germline (reference sequence). The DNA of the CDR3 is TGCAGTGCTAGTGAAGGATATCAGCCCCAGCATTTT. Its protein product is CSASEGYQPQHF.

With regard to this clonotype: The junction departs from germline at one end; a sequencing error may be responsible. This chain links TRBV7-2 with TRBJ1-1; weak D call: TRBD1 (5 bases). The germline gives CDR1 SGHTA, CDR2 FQGNSA. The CDR3 has 15 residues. Here the CDR3 reads CASSLMIGDGTEAFF. The CDR3 region has the DNA TGTGCCAGCAGCTTAATGATAGGGGATGGCACTGAAGCCTTCTTT.

The rearrangement joins TRBV19 to TRBJ2-5; tentatively, D is TRBD1 (5 bases). The CDR3 length is 13 residues. Trimming cost V 6 bases and J 2 bases, with 10 bases left between them. Germline loops: CDR1 LNHDA, CDR2 SQIVND (reference sequence). The CDR3 spells CASSGSGQETQYF. CDR3 nucleotide sequence: TGTGCCAGTAGCGGGTCAGGGCAAGAGACCCAGTACTTC.

This clonotype was recorded once. This may stem from a read error, because a much larger clone lies one nucleotide away. Given the absence of the conserved phenylalanine or tryptophan at the CDR3 end, a read error is likely. The chain uses TRBV5-1 and TRBJ2-1; 11 nucleotides agree with TRBD2. V lost 0 bases to trimming and J lost 0 bases; unmatched junction nucleotides: 8. Per the germline V gene, CDR1 is SGHRS and CDR2 is YFSETQ. This CDR3 region has 19 residues. CDR3 sequence: CASSLVGRGLAASYNEQFL. CDR3 bases: TGCGCCAGCAGCTTGGTGGGGAGGGGACTAGCGGCCTCCTACAATGAGCAGTTCCTC.

This rearrangement joins TRBV29-1 to TRBJ2-3; D may match TRBD1 or TRBD2 (5 bases each). CDR1 is SQVTM, CDR2 ANQGSEA, per germline. Trimming removed 0 bases at V and 12 bases at J, with 16 bases between. The CDR3 contains 13 residues. Here the CDR3 reads CSVEDPWGTLQYF. In DNA, the CDR3 is TGCAGCGTTGAAGATCCTTGGGGGACGCTACAGTATTTT.

This rearrangement joins TRBV5-1 to TRBJ2-3, with 7 bases fitting TRBD1. The CDR3 covers 15 residues. J gave up 2 bases and V 1 base, and 4 bases lay outside the gene matches. Germline CDR1 SGHRS, CDR2 YFSETQ. CDR3 nucleotide sequence: TGCGCCAGCAGCTTGAGGGGGACAGACACAGATACGCAGTATTTT. It is translated as CASSLRGTDTDTQYF. The full variable domain, completed using reference TRBV5-1 and TRBJ2-3, is KAGVTQTPRYLIKTRGQQVTLSCSPISGHRSVSWYQQTPGQGLQFLFEYFSETQRNKGNFPGRFSGRQFSNSRSEMNVSTLELGDSALYLCASSLRGTDTDTQYFGPGTRLTVL.

CDR3: CASSSPTGQGEKLFF. As DNA, the CDR3 is TGTGCCAGCAGCTCTCCAACAGGACAAGGCGAAAAACTGTTTTTT. The V gene is TRBV5-6, the J gene TRBJ1-4, with TRBD1 as a possible D gene (5 bases). Germline V gene sequence: CDR1 SGHDT, CDR2 YYEEEE. This CDR3 region has 15 residues. V lost 3 bases, J lost 8 bases, and 17 bases lay in between.

At least ten counts were recorded for this clonotype. The V gene is TRBV6-1, the J gene TRBJ1-2, with D perhaps TRBD1 (6 bases). This CDR3 has 12 amino acids. From germline, CDR1 is MNHNS and CDR2 SASEGT. V was clipped by 6 bases and J by 4 bases, with 9 bases between them. The CDR3 coding sequence is TGTGCCAGCAGCTGGACAGCCTATGGCTACACCTTC. Protein: CASSWTAYGYTF.

About this clonotype: A much larger clonotype is one base distant, so this may be a read error. The CDR3 region has the DNA TGTGCCAGAAGCGAGAACCTCGGCTACACCTTC. Translation: CARSENLGYTF. The chain combines TRBV6-5 with TRBJ1-2; D not resolved. This CDR3 is built from 11 residues. The V end was cut by 9 bases, the J end by 8 bases, with 13 bases between. Per the germline V gene, CDR1 is MNHEY and CDR2 is SVGAGI.

In its sample, this clonotype was seen many times. J is TRBJ2-7 and V is TRBV5-8; possibly TRBD2 for D (7 bases). CDR1 is SGHTS and CDR2 is YDEGEE in the germline V gene. V was trimmed by 0 bases and J by 0 bases, leaving 10 bases between them. The CDR3 loop spans 15 amino acids. The CDR3 is CASSLEGGGSYEQYF. As DNA, the CDR3 is TGTGCCAGCAGCTTGGAAGGGGGGGGCTCCTACGAGCAGTACTTC.

This sequence joins TRBV7-9 and TRBJ1-2; TRBD1 is a possible D gene (6 bases). Trimming shortened V by 5 bases and J by 1 base, and 14 bases separated the two germline ends. CDR3 size: 15 residues. Per the germline V gene, CDR1 is SEHNR and CDR2 is FQNEAQ (reference sequence). The CDR3: CASSQGTRGNYGYTF. For the CDR3, the DNA is TGTGCCAGCAGCCAAGGGACACGCGGTAACTATGGCTACACCTTC.

This clonotype was counted a few times. The J gene is TRBJ2-7, the V gene TRBV7-2; D is tentatively TRBD1 or TRBD2 (5 bases each). V lost 4 bases and J lost 6, with 10 bases in between. The CDR3 has 12 residues. Germline CDR1 SGHTA, CDR2 FQGNSA. CDR3 coding DNA: TGTGCCAGCAGCTCCGGGACGGTCGAGCAGTACTTC. Its translation is CASSSGTVEQYF.

This clonotype was observed a few times. The V and J genes are TRBV29-1 and TRBJ1-1; D is ambiguous. Germline CDR1 and CDR2: SQVTM and ANQGSEA. The CDR3 runs 13 residues. Trimming stripped 6 bases from V and 1 base from J, with 12 bases between. The CDR3 nucleotides are TGCAGCGTCACACCTTTAAGGAACACTGAAGCTTTCTTT. Amino acid sequence: CSVTPLRNTEAFF. Full variable domain (outside the CDR3, taken from reference TRBV29-1 and TRBJ1-1): SAVISQKPSRDICQRGTSLTIQCQVDSQVTMMFWYRQQPGQSLTLIATANQGSEATYESGFVIDKFPISRPNLTFSTLTVSNMSPEDSSIYLCSVTPLRNTEAFFGQGTRLTVV.

The V call is TRBV7-8, the J call TRBJ2-7; the match to TRBD2 covers 9 bases. After removal of 1 base from V and 2 bases from J, the junction contained 3 bases not matched to a gene. The CDR3 contains 15 residues. Germline V gene data show CDR1 as SGHVS and CDR2 as FQNEAQ. The CDR3 is CASSLVAGGPYEQYF. For the CDR3, the DNA is TGTGCCAGCAGCTTAGTTGCGGGAGGGCCCTACGAGCAGTACTTC.

In this sample, this clonotype turned up a few times. This sequence joins TRBV20-1 and TRBJ1-2, with D unclear. Germline V gives CDR1 DFQATT, CDR2 SNEGSKA (reference sequence). The CDR3 runs 12 residues. Trimming stripped 0 bases from V and 8 bases from J, with 10 bases between. Here the CDR3 DNA reads TGCAGTGCTAGAGATCAGGAGCGAGGCTACACCTTC. It encodes CSARDQERGYTF.

The V and J genes are TRBV7-9 and TRBJ2-5; 7 bases map to TRBD2. This CDR3 is built from 15 residues. V lost 9 bases, J lost 5 bases, and 15 bases stayed unmatched. Per the germline V gene, CDR1 is SEHNR and CDR2 is FQNEAQ (reference sequence). CDR3 protein: CARGPTSSRPETQYF. CDR3 sequence (DNA): TGTGCCAGAGGCCCGACTAGCTCGCGCCCGGAGACCCAGTACTTC.

The genes are TRBV25-1 and TRBJ2-5; a possible D gene is TRBD1 (5 bases). The J call may be incorrect, as the DNA end agrees better with TRBJ2-7. This CDR3 is 17 amino acids long. The V gene's germline CDR1 is MGHDK and CDR2 SYGVNS. The CDR3, as DNA: TGTGCCAGCCGACGCTCCGAACCTAGACAGAGAATTTACGAGCAGTACTTC. It specifies CASRRSEPRQRIYEQYF.

The chain combines TRBV7-2 with TRBJ1-4; D remains unclear. Trimming took 5 bases from V and 0 from J, leaving 10 bases between them. Germline values: CDR1 SGHTA, CDR2 FQGNSA. This CDR3 is built from 15 residues. CDR3 residues: CASSRSRATNEKLFF. CDR3 DNA sequence: TGTGCCAGCAGCAGAAGTCGTGCAACTAATGAAAAACTGTTTTTT.

V gene TRBV11-1 combines with J gene TRBJ1-1; the D is unclear. The CDR3 consists of 13 residues. V lost 3 bases and J 1 base, leaving 6 bases between the germline ends. Germline CDR1 reads SGHAT; CDR2 reads FQDESV (reference sequence). As DNA, the CDR3 is TGTGCCAGCAGCTTTGCGGCGAACACTGAAGCTTTCTTT. Protein: CASSFAANTEAFF.

The rearrangement uses TRBV29-1 and TRBJ1-2, with D maybe TRBD1 (6 bases). The CDR3 consists of 14 residues. Trimming removed 0 bases at V and 8 bases at J, with 16 bases between. CDR1 SQVTM and CDR2 ANQGSEA come from the germline V gene. The CDR3 here is CSVEDRVRGSGYTF. CDR3 bases: TGCAGCGTTGAAGATAGGGTCAGGGGATCCGGCTACACCTTC.